This T cell receptor (beta chain) was sequenced during a study of blood T cell repertoires in COVID-19. Whole-study context: Researchers got acute and convalescent COVID-19 samples from the United States, Italy and Spain. Sources were T cells, B-cell-depleted T cells, or PBMCs; the material itself was cDNA or gDNA.

This clone was seen only once. The CDR3 loop spans 14 amino acids. Germline loops: CDR1 SGDLS, CDR2 YYNGEE. Trimming cost V 6 bases and J 3 bases, with 15 bases left between them. Per the original methods: Amplification of reference gene primers was used by the study to estimate nucleated cell counts. Generated by immunoSEQ multiplex PCR, the TCRdb table keeps only in-frame clones and is missing some. V and J calls and clone size are as listed in that table; D and trimming were resolved from the DNA. The sample lists hundreds of thousands of clones, approximately 81% occurring once. Sequenced input: peripheral blood. The chain has TRBV9 and TRBJ1-1; D may be TRBD1 (5 bases). This receptor was obtained from a woman aged 80 or over with acute or convalescent COVID-19. CDR3 sequence reads: CASNGGNPDTEAFF. CDR3 in DNA: TGTGCCAGCAATGGGGGGAATCCCGACACTGAAGCTTTCTTT.